Listed below are T cell receptor beta chains from one sample, sequenced in a study of blood T cell repertoires in COVID-19. Only in-frame clones appear in the TCRdb table, and some are missing; sequencing was by immunoSEQ multiplex PCR. The table shows about 240,000 clones, with around 82% occurring only once. The sample was peripheral blood. Source of these receptors: a woman in her 70s with acute or convalescent COVID-19. CDR3s include the opening cysteine and the closing phenylalanine or tryptophan. The D gene is left open where the match is weak. Size is stated for part of the rows, as once, few or many counts, or as a class when the clone is expanded.

TGTGCCAGCAGCTTAGCCACAGCATATCAAGCTTTCTTT	CASSLATAYQAFF	TRBJ1-1	-	-	TRBV7-2
TGTGCCAGCAGTTTAGGGGACACCACATCCTACGAGCAGTACTTC	CASSLGDTTSYEQYF	TRBJ2-7	-	-	TRBV28
TGTGCCAGCAGCCAAGAGTCCAGGGGCACTGAAGCTTTCTTT	CASSQESRGTEAFF	TRBJ1-1	-	-	TRBV14
TGTGCCAGCAGGGGGATAGGACAGAACAATCAGCCCCAGCATTTT	CASRGIGQNNQPQHF	TRBJ1-5	-	-	TRBV6-5
TGCGCCAGCAGCTTGGCCGAGGGGGCAGGGGGTGCCTATGGCTACACCTTC	CASSLAEGAGGAYGYTF	TRBJ1-2	-	TRBD1	TRBV5-1
TGTGCCAGCAGTTCCGGGGGGGCCCGAGAGACCCAGTACTTC	CASSSGGARETQYF	TRBJ2-5	-	TRBD2	TRBV28
TGCAGCGTTGCCCAGGGGGCGACCAACACCGGGGAGCTGTTTTTT	CSVAQGATNTGELFF	TRBJ2-2	-	TRBD1	TRBV29-1
TGTGCCAGTCTATACACCGGGGAGCTGTTTTTT	CASLYTGELFF	TRBJ2-2	-	-	TRBV19
TGTGCCAGCAGTGCCAGGGCCTGGTCGTCTAACTATGGCTACACCTTC	CASSARAWSSNYGYTF	TRBJ1-2	-	-	TRBV6-1
TGTGCCACCAGCAGAGACAGGGTGGGTGGCTACACCTTC	CATSRDRVGGYTF	TRBJ1-2	-	-	TRBV15
TGTGCCAGCAGCGAGACGCCTCCGGGACATCTACAGGGACTGTTTTTT	CASSETPPGHLQGLFF	TRBJ1-4	-	-	TRBV25-1
TGTGCCACCAGTGACCTGACAGGGGCTAGCGGGGGGTTCGGCACAGATACGCAGTATTTT	CATSDLTGASGGFGTDTQYF	TRBJ2-3	-	TRBD2	TRBV24-1
TGTGCCAGCACAGGACAGGGGGTTTGGAAAAACATTCAGTACTTC	CASTGQGVWKNIQYF	TRBJ2-4	-	TRBD1	TRBV9
TGTGCCAGCAGTCCTCAGGGTAGGACTGAAGCTTTCTTT	CASSPQGRTEAFF	TRBJ1-1	-	-	TRBV12-3/TRBV12-4
TGTGCCAGCAGTTCGAAAATCAACAGGGGCCTGGGATCACCCCTCCACTTT	CASSSKINRGLGSPLHF	TRBJ1-6	-	TRBD1	TRBV27
TGTGCCAGCAGCTTACCAGGACAGGGGACCTATGGCTACACCTTC	CASSLPGQGTYGYTF	TRBJ1-2	-	TRBD1	TRBV11-2
TGTGCCAGCAGTTTCAACAGGGAAAAAGCTTTCTTT	CASSFNREKAFF	TRBJ1-1	-	-	TRBV27
TGTGCCAGCACCCCTGGGCAGGTTCCGAACACTGAAGCTTTCTTT	CASTPGQVPNTEAFF	TRBJ1-1	-	-	TRBV6-5
TGTGCCACCAGTGAAGGCAGGGCGTTCGACAATCAGCCCCAGCATTTT	CATSEGRAFDNQPQHF	TRBJ1-5	-	-	TRBV24-1
TGTGCCAGCAGCCAAGATTCAAGCGGGGGGGCGGGTGAGCAGTTCTTC	CASSQDSSGGAGEQFF	TRBJ2-1	-	TRBD2	TRBV4-2
TGTGCCAGCAGCTTAGAAGGGGGAGGAAACACCATATATTTT	CASSLEGGGNTIYF	TRBJ1-3	once	-	TRBV7-9
TGTGCCAGCAGCTTACTAAGGGAGAAAGTAAACACCATATATTTT	CASSLLREKVNTIYF	TRBJ1-3	once	-	TRBV21-1
TGCGCCAGCAGTGAGCAGGCAGGGAACACCGGGGAGCTGTTTTTT	CASSEQAGNTGELFF	TRBJ2-2	-	-	TRBV10-1
TGTGCCCCAGGAGGAGGCGGTGATCAGCCCCAGCATTTT	CAPGGGGDQPQHF	TRBJ1-5	-	-	TRBV5-5
TGTGCCAGCTCACTCAGACAAGAGAACACTGAAGCTTTCTTT	CASSLRQENTEAFF	TRBJ1-1	once	-	TRBV18
TGTGCCAGCACGTCAGGGGGCGTCTATGGCTACACCTTC	CASTSGGVYGYTF	TRBJ1-2	-	TRBD1	TRBV6-6
TGCGCCAGCAGCACAGGGTTGGCAAGCACAGATACGCAGTATTTT	CASSTGLASTDTQYF	TRBJ2-3	-	-	TRBV5-1
TGTGCCAGTACAAGCTGGACAGGGGTGGGAAACACCATATATTTT	CASTSWTGVGNTIYF	TRBJ1-3	few	TRBD1	TRBV7-2
TGTGCCAGCAGCTTAATGGGCCTCGGTGAAAAACTGTTTTTT	CASSLMGLGEKLFF	TRBJ1-4	-	-	TRBV7-2
TGTGCCAGCTCAAAGACAGGGATGAACACTGAAGCTTTCTTT	CASSKTGMNTEAFF	TRBJ1-1	few	TRBD1	TRBV6-5
TGCGCCAGCAGCCAAGAAACAGGGATTATCTACGAGCAGTACTTC	CASSQETGIIYEQYF	TRBJ2-7	many	-	TRBV4-1
TGTGCCAGTAGAAACCAGGGGGAGAACACTGAAGCTTTCTTT	CASRNQGENTEAFF	TRBJ1-1	-	TRBD1	TRBV19
TGCGCCAGCAGCCAAGCGTGGGGCCGCCCTCAGTACTTC	CASSQAWGRPQYF	TRBJ2-5	once	-	TRBV4-3
TGTGCCAGCAGTGGACAGAGCACAGATACGCAGTATTTT	CASSGQSTDTQYF	TRBJ2-3	-	-	TRBV2
TGTGCCAGCAGCTTTCGGGGGGCGAGGAAGAACACTGAAGCTTTCTTT	CASSFRGARKNTEAFF	TRBJ1-1	-	-	TRBV7-6
TGTGCCAGCAGTCCTAAGGGAGGGACCCAGTACTTC	CASSPKGGTQYF	TRBJ2-5	-	-	TRBV27
TGCGCCAGCAGTGACCCTTTAGCGGGGATCGACAATGAGCAGTTCTTC	CASSDPLAGIDNEQFF	TRBJ2-1	-	TRBD2	TRBV10-1
TGTGCCAGCAGCTCAGACCATTCGGGGGAGAACACTGAAGCTTTCTTT	CASSSDHSGENTEAFF	TRBJ1-1	-	-	TRBV9
TGTGCCAGTAGTTCCCGGCGGCTGGAGCAGTACTTC	CASSSRRLEQYF	TRBJ2-7	-	-	TRBV19
TGCGCCAGCAGGTCCCTTGCCAGGACTGGAAACACCATATATTTT	CASRSLARTGNTIYF	TRBJ1-3	-	-	TRBV4-1
TGTGCCAGCAGCCAAGATGGTTCCAGGGAGGCTGGCTACACCTTC	CASSQDGSREAGYTF	TRBJ1-2	-	-	TRBV4-2
TGTGCCAGCAGCCGCGGGACCAACTATGGCTACACCTTC	CASSRGTNYGYTF	TRBJ1-2	-	-	TRBV6-2/TRBV6-3